Listed here are 24 T cell receptor beta chains from one sample, sequenced in a study of neurological immune-mediated disorders. TCRdb itself ran the 5' RACE reads through MiXCR, one entry per CDR3 protein. The table has about 120,000 distinct CDR3 sequences, about 3.2% seen once. The sequenced sample was PBMCs. Receptor source: a woman aged 25-40 years with multiple sclerosis.

Notes on this clonotype: Just one base apart from a much larger clone, this may be a read error. The chain carries TRBV12-3 or TRBV12-4 and TRBJ2-3, with 11 bases that match TRBD2. Trimming cost V 3 bases and J 5 bases; bases outside gene matches: 4. The CDR3 has 15 residues. CDR3 region: CASSFTSGGIDTQYF. DNA of the CDR3: TGTGCCAGCAGTTTCACTAGCGGGGGCATAGATACGCAGTATTTT.

This clonotype was seen repeatedly, ten times or more. This rearrangement joins TRBV20-1 to TRBJ1-1; TRBD1 agrees at 7 bases. This CDR3 contains 14 residues. Germline V gene data show CDR1 as DFQATT and CDR2 as SNEGSKA (reference sequence). With 6 bases clipped from V and 4 bases from J, the junction kept 11 bases outside the gene matches. The CDR3 is CSAAGETGSTEAFF. Written as DNA, the CDR3 is TGCAGTGCAGCCGGAGAGACAGGGAGCACTGAAGCTTTCTTT.

In its sample, this clonotype was seen many times. The chain carries TRBV15 and TRBJ2-7; D is perhaps TRBD1 (5 bases). Germline-derived CDR1 and CDR2 are LNHNV and YYDKDF (reference sequence). This CDR3 contains 13 residues. Trimming left V 3 bases short and J 9 bases short, with 15 bases between. CDR3 sequence (DNA): TGTGCCACCAGCAGCGATCGTGGTACAGGGCAGTACTTC. Translating gives CATSSDRGTGQYF.

At least ten counts were recorded for this clonotype. The rearrangement links TRBV20-1 to TRBJ2-3; no clear D gene. Trimming took 3 bases from V and 0 from J, leaving 10 bases between them. The CDR3 has 14 amino acids. Germline-derived CDR1 and CDR2 are DFQATT and SNEGSKA (reference sequence). The CDR3 DNA is TGCAGTGCTAGGCCCCTGGAAAGCACAGATACGCAGTATTTT. Amino acids: CSARPLESTDTQYF.

This clonotype was detected a few times. The rearrangement links TRBV5-5 to TRBJ2-7; D is possibly TRBD1 or TRBD2 (5 bases each). V was shortened by 4 bases and J by 0 bases, with 14 bases between the two germline ends. The length of the CDR3 is 15 residues. Germline V gene sequence: CDR1 SGHKS, CDR2 YYEKEE (reference sequence). The CDR3 DNA reads as TGTGCCAGCAGCCCAGTGGGGGATCCCTCCTACGAGCAGTACTTC. Protein: CASSPVGDPSYEQYF. Combining the CDR3 with reference TRBV5-5 and TRBJ2-7 gives the whole variable domain DAGVTQSPTHLIKTRGQQVTLRCSPISGHKSVSWYQQVLGQGPQFIFQYYEKEERGRGNFPDRFSARQFPNYSSELNVNALLLGDSALYLCASSPVGDPSYEQYFGPGTRLTVT.

Only a few counts were recorded for this clonotype. The chain recombines TRBV4-3 with TRBJ1-1, with D perhaps TRBD1 (5 bases). Trimming shortened V by 4 bases and J by 5 bases, and 14 bases separated the two germline ends. CDR3 size: 14 residues. Germline V gene lookup returns CDR1 LGHNA and CDR2 YSLEER. CDR3 region: CASSLRNAGTEAFF. DNA for the CDR3: TGCGCCAGCAGCCTCCGGAACGCAGGGACTGAAGCTTTCTTT.

This clonotype was seen at least ten times. The CDR3 loop is CASSLDGTTNEKLFF. CDR3 DNA: TGCGCCAGCAGCTTGGACGGGACGACTAATGAAAAACTGTTTTTT. The chain joins TRBV5-1 to TRBJ1-4; TRBD1 is a possible D gene (5 bases). CDR1 and CDR2 (germline): SGHRS, YFSETQ. CDR3 length: 15 residues. V lost 0 bases and J 2 bases, leaving 8 bases between the germline ends.

This clonotype was seen ten or more times. V usage is TRBV12-3 or TRBV12-4 and J usage is TRBJ2-1, with 7 bases lining up with TRBD1. V dropped 4 bases and J dropped 4; count of bases not matched to a gene: 10. CDR3 size: 16 residues. The CDR3 is CASSSRTGTAYNEQFF. CDR3 sequence (DNA): TGTGCCAGCAGTTCACGTACCGGGACAGCTTACAATGAGCAGTTCTTC.

This clonotype was detected many times. The chain joins TRBV4-3 to TRBJ2-1, with 8 bases that match TRBD2. Trimming removed 0 bases from V and 6 bases from J; junction bases left unmatched: 7. The CDR3 is made up of 16 amino acids. CDR1 and CDR2 (germline): LGHNA, YSLEER. The CDR3 is CASSQDQGLGFNEQFF. The CDR3 DNA reads as TGCGCCAGCAGCCAAGATCAGGGACTAGGGTTCAATGAGCAGTTCTTC.

At least ten counts were recorded for this clonotype. This chain uses TRBV20-1 with TRBJ2-5, with D maybe TRBD2 (6 bases). The CDR3 spans 13 residues. The V end was cut by 3 bases, the J end by 5 bases, with 13 bases between. The germline V gene has CDR1 DFQATT and CDR2 SNEGSKA (reference sequence). CDR3 in DNA: TGCAGTGCTAGCGGGGGTAGCCGGGAGACCCAGTACTTC. This translates into CSASGGSRETQYF.

About this clonotype itself: At one of its ends the junction is not consistent with the germline gene, which may arise from a read error. The chain joins TRBV5-5 to TRBJ2-7; 8 bases agree with TRBD2. Germline V lookup: CDR1 SGHKS, CDR2 YYEKEE (reference sequence). The CDR3 covers 14 residues. CDR3 sequence reads: CASSSRTSSYEPYF. CDR3 nucleotides: TGTGCTAGCAGCTCACGGACTAGCTCCTACGAGCCGTACTTC. The variable domain in full, with the rest retrieved from reference TRBV5-5 and TRBJ2-7, is DAGVTQSPTHLIKTRGQQVTLRCSPISGHKSVSWYQQVLGQGPQFIFQYYEKEERGRGNFPDRFSARQFPNYSSELNVNALLLGDSALYLCASSSRTSSYEPYFGPGTRLTVT.

The sample holds a few counts of this clonotype. The rearrangement links TRBV7-6 to TRBJ2-2; no clear D. Trimming removed 3 bases at V and 3 bases at J, with 11 bases between. This CDR3 region has 15 residues. Germline V CDR1 and CDR2: SGHVS, FNYEAQ. The CDR3 nucleotides read TGTGCCAGCAGCTTTTCAGTACCCGACACCGGGGAGCTGTTTTTT. Translated: CASSFSVPDTGELFF.

At least ten counts were recorded for this clonotype. The rearrangement uses TRBV5-6 and TRBJ2-7; no reliable D call. The germline gives CDR1 SGHDT, CDR2 YYEEEE. V gave up 0 bases and J gave up 2 bases, with 9 bases separating them. The CDR3 contains 14 residues. The CDR3 here is CASSLARFPYEQYF. Written as DNA, the CDR3 is TGTGCCAGCAGCTTGGCCCGGTTCCCCTACGAGCAGTACTTC.

The gene calls are TRBV5-5 and TRBJ2-2; 8 positions agree with TRBD1. The CDR3 loop spans 15 amino acids. The V gene end was trimmed by 3 bases and the J gene end by 5 bases; junction bases not matched to a gene: 6. The germline V gene has CDR1 SGHKS and CDR2 YYEKEE (reference sequence). For the CDR3, the DNA is TGTGCCAGCAGCTGGACACAGGGGGTAACCGGGGAGCTGTTTTTT. Residues: CASSWTQGVTGELFF.

This clonotype came up many times. The V gene is TRBV20-1, the J gene TRBJ2-1; the match to TRBD1 covers 7 bases. With V trimmed by 1 base and J by 2 bases, 2 bases remained unmatched. Looked up from germline, CDR1 is DFQATT and CDR2 is SNEGSKA (reference sequence). The CDR3 covers 14 residues. The CDR3 sequence: CSARAGQAYNEQFF. CDR3 DNA sequence: TGCAGTGCTAGAGCAGGACAGGCCTACAATGAGCAGTTCTTC.

The sample holds a few counts of this clonotype. A much more abundant neighbour one base away suggests this may be a read error. The rearrangement joins TRBV5-1 to TRBJ2-7; D call uncertain. This CDR3 spans 11 amino acids. Germline V CDR1 and CDR2: SGHRS, YFSETQ. CDR3 amino acids: CDSSLTTRLYF. The CDR3 DNA reads TGCGACAGCAGCCTCACAACACGACTGTACTTC.

Many counts were recorded for this clonotype. This chain connects TRBV7-7 to TRBJ2-1, with 12 bases matching TRBD2. J gave up 9 bases and V 5 bases, and 8 bases lay outside the gene matches. Germline CDR1 SSHAT, CDR2 FNYEAQ (reference sequence). The CDR3 loop spans 15 amino acids. This CDR3 reads CASSPSGGAVREQFF. The DNA for the CDR3 is TGTGCCAGCAGCCCTAGCGGGGGGGCGGTACGTGAGCAGTTCTTC.

This clonotype occurred many times. CDR3 protein: CAISGTGANQPQHF. The CDR3 nucleotides read TGTGCCATCAGTGGGACAGGGGCAAATCAGCCCCAGCATTTT. The chain employs TRBV10-3 and TRBJ1-5; 9 bases fit TRBD1. J gave up 4 bases and V 4 bases, and 2 bases lay outside the gene matches. The CDR3 is 14 residues long. Germline V gives CDR1 ENHRY, CDR2 SYGVKD.

This clonotype was recorded at least ten times. V usage is TRBV7-9 and J usage is TRBJ2-7; 8 positions agree with TRBD1. Looked up from germline, CDR1 is SEHNR and CDR2 is FQNEAQ (reference sequence). V gave up 0 bases and J gave up 3 bases; unmatched junction bases: 1. The CDR3 is made up of 14 amino acids. CDR3 sequence: CASSLAQGDYEQYF. Written as DNA, the CDR3 is TGTGCCAGCAGCTTAGCACAGGGGGACTACGAGCAGTACTTC. The variable domain in full, completed from reference TRBV7-9 and TRBJ2-7, reads DTGVSQNPRHKITKRGQNVTFRCDPISEHNRLYWYRQTLGQGPEFLTYFQNEAQLEKSRLLSDRFSAERPKGSFSTLEIQRTEQGDSAMYLCASSLAQGDYEQYFGPGTRLTVT.

In this sample, this clonotype turned up many times. V is TRBV2 and J is TRBJ2-2; D is ambiguous. Deletions cut 0 bases from V and 4 bases from J, with 9 bases between. CDR3 length: 15 amino acids. CDR1 and CDR2 from the germline V gene are SNHLY and FYNNEI. CDR3 in DNA: TGTGCCAGCAGTGAAGCGAAGGGCCCCACCGGGGAGCTGTTTTTT. This encodes CASSEAKGPTGELFF. Complete variable domain (other parts from reference TRBV2 and TRBJ2-2): EPEVTQTPSHQVTQMGQEVILRCVPISNHLYFYWYRQILGQKVEFLVSFYNNEISEKSEIFDDQFSVERPDGSNFTLKIRSTKLEDSAMYFCASSEAKGPTGELFFGEGSRLTVL.

This clonotype was counted a few times. A much more abundant neighbour one base away suggests this may be a read error. The rearrangement joins TRBV10-3 to TRBJ1-5; TRBD1 might be the D (6 bases). The CDR3 covers 13 residues. The germline V gene has CDR1 ENHRY and CDR2 SYGVKD. The CDR3 DNA sequence: TGTGCCATCAGGGGGGCGGTCGATCAGCACCAGCATTTT. This encodes CAIRGAVDQHQHF.

There are many counts of this clonotype. This CDR3 reads CAKSDRARTDTQYF. The CDR3 DNA reads TGTGCCAAAAGCGACAGGGCGCGCACAGATACGCAGTATTTT. The chain carries TRBV2 and TRBJ2-3; 7 bases align to TRBD1. The CDR3 runs 14 residues. V was clipped by 10 bases and J by 1 base; unmatched bases: 8. Germline V gene lookup returns CDR1 SNHLY and CDR2 FYNNEI.

This clonotype was seen ten or more times. The genes are TRBV20-1 and TRBJ2-3; D not resolved. V gave up 2 bases and J gave up 2 bases, with 11 bases separating them. CDR3 length: 14 amino acids. CDR1 and CDR2 from the germline V gene are DFQATT and SNEGSKA (reference sequence). The CDR3 bases are TGCAGTGCTAGACGTGGACCCGTCACAGATACGCAGTATTTT. Protein: CSARRGPVTDTQYF.

This clonotype appeared a few times. This chain links TRBV7-6 with TRBJ2-1, with 7 nucleotides matching TRBD1. Trimming took 5 bases from V and 8 from J; bases not matched to a gene: 15. The germline V gene encodes CDR1 SGHVS and CDR2 FNYEAQ. There are 16 residues in the CDR3. In DNA, the CDR3 is TGTGCCAGCAGCCCCGACTCCGGGACAGCATGGGATGAGCAGTTCTTC. It encodes CASSPDSGTAWDEQFF.